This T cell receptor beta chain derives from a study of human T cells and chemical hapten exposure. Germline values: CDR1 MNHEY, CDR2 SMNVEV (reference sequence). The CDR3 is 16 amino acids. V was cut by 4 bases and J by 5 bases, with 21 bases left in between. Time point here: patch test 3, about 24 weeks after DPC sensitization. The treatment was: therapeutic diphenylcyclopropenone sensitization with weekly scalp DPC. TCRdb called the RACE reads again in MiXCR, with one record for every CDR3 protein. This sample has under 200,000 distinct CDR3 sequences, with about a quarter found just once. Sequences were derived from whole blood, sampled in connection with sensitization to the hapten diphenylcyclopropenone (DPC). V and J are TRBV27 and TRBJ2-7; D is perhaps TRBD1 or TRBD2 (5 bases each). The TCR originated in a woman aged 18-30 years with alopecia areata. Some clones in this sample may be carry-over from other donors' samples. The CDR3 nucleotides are TGTGCCAGCAGTTACAACCCCACCTCCGGGACCCACGAGCAGTACTTC. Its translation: CASSYNPTSGTHEQYF.